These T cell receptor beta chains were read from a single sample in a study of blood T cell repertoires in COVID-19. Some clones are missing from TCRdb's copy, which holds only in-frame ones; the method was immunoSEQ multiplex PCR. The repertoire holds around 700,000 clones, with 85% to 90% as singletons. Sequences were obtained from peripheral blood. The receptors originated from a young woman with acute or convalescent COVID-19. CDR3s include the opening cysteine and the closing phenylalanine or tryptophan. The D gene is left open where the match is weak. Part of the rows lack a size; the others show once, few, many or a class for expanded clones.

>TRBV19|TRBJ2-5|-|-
TGTGCCAGTAGTATAGGAGGAGGGCGGGGAGAGACCCAGTACTTC
CASSIGGGRGETQYF
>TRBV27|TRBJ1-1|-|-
TGTGCCAGCAGTTTAGGGGGGGGCCCTGAAGCTTTCTTT
CASSLGGGPEAFF
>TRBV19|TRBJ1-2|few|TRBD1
TGTGCCAGTAGTATAACCGGACAGGGGACGAATGGCTACACCTTC
CASSITGQGTNGYTF
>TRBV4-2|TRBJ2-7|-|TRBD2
TGTGCCAGCAGCCAAGCGGCAGCGGGGCTCTCCTACGAGCAGTACTTC
CASSQAAAGLSYEQYF
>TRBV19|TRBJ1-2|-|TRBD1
TGTGCCAGTAGAATGAGACAGGGGAACTATGGCTACACCTTC
CASRMRQGNYGYTF
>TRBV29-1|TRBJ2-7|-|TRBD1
TGCAGCGTAGACAGGGGGATGGGCGAGCAGTACTTC
CSVDRGMGEQYF
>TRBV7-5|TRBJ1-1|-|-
TGTGCCAGAAGCTCACGTCCGGGACATCTGAACACTGAAGCTTTCTTT
CARSSRPGHLNTEAFF
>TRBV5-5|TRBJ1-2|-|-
TGTGCCAGCAGCTTGATGGAGCTCTATGGCTACACCTTC
CASSLMELYGYTF
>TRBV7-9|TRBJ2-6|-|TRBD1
TGTGCCAGCGTGCCCGTAAGTGGGACAGGGACTGGGGCCAACGTCCTGACTTTC
CASVPVSGTGTGANVLTF
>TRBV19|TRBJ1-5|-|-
TGTGCCAGTAGTATAGACCGGGGTGGCCAGCCCCAGCATTTT
CASSIDRGGQPQHF
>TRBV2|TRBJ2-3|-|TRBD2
TGTGCCAGCAGTGAAGGGGGGGGAGGTTCAGATACGCAGTATTTT
CASSEGGGGSDTQYF
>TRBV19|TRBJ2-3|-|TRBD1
TGTGCCAGTAGTAGAAGGGACAGGGGGCGCGCAGATACGCAGTATTTT
CASSRRDRGRADTQYF
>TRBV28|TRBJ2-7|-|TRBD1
TGTGCCAGCAGTCCTCCGGACAGGGGCATTGGGTGGATCTTC
CASSPPDRGIGWIF
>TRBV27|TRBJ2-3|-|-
TGTGCCAGCAGTCCGTACAGGAGGGACACAGATACGCAGTATTTT
CASSPYRRDTDTQYF
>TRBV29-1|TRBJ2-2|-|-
TGCAGCGTGCAGGGCCCAACGAACACCGGGGAGCTGTTTTTT
CSVQGPTNTGELFF
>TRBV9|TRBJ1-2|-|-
TGTGCCAGCAGCTCAACGACAGACACACCTTTCTATGGCTACACCTTC
CASSSTTDTPFYGYTF
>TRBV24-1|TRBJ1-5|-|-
TGTGCCACCAGTGACACCAAGGGGTTTGGCAATCAGCCCCAGCATTTT
CATSDTKGFGNQPQHF
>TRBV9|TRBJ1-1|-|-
TGTGCCAGCAGCGGGGGATTCAGGGGCACTGAAGCTTTCTTT
CASSGGFRGTEAFF
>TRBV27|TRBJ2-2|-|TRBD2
TGTGCCAGCAGTTTCGCGGGGGGCGCGAACACCGGGGAGCTGTTTTTT
CASSFAGGANTGELFF
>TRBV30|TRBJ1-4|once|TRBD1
TGTGCCTGCTGTGCACAGGGGGCAGGAGAAAAACTGTTTTTT
CACCAQGAGEKLFF